What follows describes a single T cell receptor beta chain. This entry comes from a study of cytomegalovirus exposure and HLA in healthy donors. CDR3 length: 17 amino acids. V was shortened by 0 bases and J by 1 base, with 13 bases between the two germline ends. The V gene's germline CDR1 is LNHNV and CDR2 YYDKDF (reference sequence). PCR was performed using 60 Vbeta and 13 Jbeta primers. Some clones are missing from TCRdb's copy, which holds only in-frame ones; the method was immunoSEQ multiplex PCR. The table lists about 160,000 clones, roughly 80% of them singletons. The sequenced material came from PBMCs. This TCR derives from a male donor in good health and CMV-seronegative. This chain connects TRBV15 to TRBJ1-3, with D possibly being TRBD1 (6 bases). As DNA, the CDR3 is TGTGCCACCAGCAGAGATGCGGCAGGGGCTTCTGGAAACACCATATATTTT. Its protein product is CATSRDAAGASGNTIYF.